This passage covers 32 T cell receptor beta chains from one sample sequenced in a study of glioma-infiltrating T cells. Using RNA template, CDR3s of TCR alpha and beta were amplified with iRepertoire arm-PCR. TCRdb used MiXCR to reprocess the multiplex PCR reads, holding one entry per CDR3 protein. The sample shows roughly 100,000 distinct CDR3 sequences, roughly 37% of them seen only once. The sequenced sample consisted of glioma tissue, nonneoplastic brain tissue, or PBMCs (not recorded which). The origin of the receptors is a human donor with low-grade glioma or glioblastoma, undergoing nonglioma brain surgery, or in good health (not recorded which).

This clonotype was seen at least ten times. The chain employs TRBV10-3 and TRBJ2-7; no clear D gene. Germline V gives CDR1 ENHRY, CDR2 SYGVKD. V was trimmed by 8 bases and J by 3 bases, leaving 8 bases between them. CDR3 length equals 11 residues. The CDR3 DNA is TGTGCCATCTCCGCCAACTACGAGCAGTACTTC. Its translation: CAISANYEQYF.

J is TRBJ2-1 and V is TRBV20-1, with D unresolved. CDR3 length: 16 residues. V was shortened by 0 bases and J by 3 bases, with 15 bases between the two germline ends. Germline V CDR1 and CDR2: DFQATT, SNEGSKA (reference sequence). As DNA, the CDR3 is TGCAGTGCTAGAGATGAGGAAGGAATAATCTACAATGAGCAGTTCTTC. Encoded protein: CSARDEEGIIYNEQFF.

Regarding this clonotype: One junction end disagrees with the germline gene, perhaps due to a read error. The chain carries TRBV20-1 and TRBJ2-3, with a tentative D call TRBD2 (5 bases). The CDR3 is made up of 18 amino acids. Germline V gives CDR1 DFQATT, CDR2 SNEGSKA (reference sequence). The CDR3 DNA is TGCAGTGCTCGTGAAGCGAGGGTCCTTAAAATTAGCACAGATACGCAGTGTTTT. Amino acid sequence: CSAREARVLKISTDTQCF.

The sample holds many counts of this clonotype. This sequence joins TRBV11-2 and TRBJ1-6, with unresolved D. From germline, CDR1 is SGHAT and CDR2 FQNNGV. The CDR3 contains 14 residues. The V gene lost 3 bases and the J gene lost 11 bases, with 14 bases spanning the gap. Written as DNA, the CDR3 is TGTGCCAGCAGCTTGTTAGGGAACCTGGCACCCCTCCACTTT. It specifies CASSLLGNLAPLHF.

This clonotype showed up many times. DNA of the CDR3: TGTGCCAGCACCTCTCGTAGGAACACCGGGGAGCTGTTTTTT. The encoded protein is CASTSRRNTGELFF. The V call is TRBV7-9, the J call TRBJ2-2, with D unresolved. The V and J ends lost 7 bases and 1 base respectively, with 10 bases between them. The CDR3 has 14 residues. Looked up from germline, CDR1 is SEHNR and CDR2 is FQNEAQ (reference sequence).

The count of this clonotype is one. The V call is TRBV7-2, the J call TRBJ2-2; D is uncertain. The V end was cut by 1 base, the J end by 7 bases, with 7 bases between. Germline CDR1 reads SGHTA; CDR2 reads FQGNSA. The CDR3 consists of 13 residues. The DNA for the CDR3 is TGTGCCAGCAGCTTAGGGACCAGCGGGGAGCTGTTTTTT. It translates to CASSLGTSGELFF.

Details on this clonotype: The conserved final phenylalanine or tryptophan is absent from the CDR3, which likely points to a read error. Because the CDR3's place on the DNA is in doubt, the DNA is left out and the CDR3 is given as listed by TCRdb. The chain carries TRBV27 and TRBJ2-7; the listed D gene, TRBD1, was not tested against the DNA. Germline assignment: CDR1 MNHEY and CDR2 SMNVEV (reference sequence). The length of the CDR3 is 9 amino acids, counting both ends. The CDR3 is CASSPDPGT.

This clonotype has ten or more counts. The gene calls are TRBV6-6 and TRBJ1-1, with D unresolved. The CDR3 runs to 11 residues. Trimming left V 0 bases short and J 6 bases short, with 2 bases between. Germline V gives CDR1 MNHNY, CDR2 SVGAGI (reference sequence). The CDR3 bases are TGTGCCAGCAGTTACTCGGCTGAAGCTTTCTTT. Amino acids: CASSYSAEAFF.

This clonotype showed up many times. This chain joins TRBV18 and TRBJ2-7, with TRBD2 matching over 11 bases. The trim removed 1 base at V and 0 bases at J, leaving 5 bases unmatched. The CDR3 covers 17 residues. CDR1 KGHSH and CDR2 LQKENI come from the germline V gene. The DNA of the CDR3 is TGTGCCAGCTCACCACAAACCGGGACTAGCGGCTCCTACGAGCAGTACTTC. This sequence encodes CASSPQTGTSGSYEQYF. The full variable domain, rest sourced from reference TRBV18 and TRBJ2-7, is NAGVMQNPRHLVRRRGQEARLRCSPMKGHSHVYWYRQLPEEGLKFMVYLQKENIIDESGMPKERFSAEFPKEGPSILRIQQVVRGDSAAYFCASSPQTGTSGSYEQYFGPGTRLTVT.

Many counts were recorded for this clonotype. The chain combines TRBV19 with TRBJ1-5; tentative D call: TRBD1 (5 bases). CDR1 LNHDA and CDR2 SQIVND come from the germline V gene (reference sequence). This CDR3 region has 15 residues. V was pared by 6 bases and J by 5 bases, with 17 bases between. This CDR3 reads CASRSWDGRDQPQHF. CDR3 nucleotides: TGTGCCAGTAGATCCTGGGACGGACGAGATCAGCCCCAGCATTTT.

The table lists this clonotype with many counts. CDR3: CSVEGPGNSEQYF. The DNA of the CDR3 is TGCAGCGTTGAAGGTCCCGGGAACTCCGAGCAGTACTTC. This chain connects TRBV29-1 to TRBJ2-7; D is perhaps TRBD2 (5 bases). Trimming took off 1 base at V and 6 bases at J, with 13 bases between the two ends. Germline lookup yields CDR1 SQVTM and CDR2 ANQGSEA. This CDR3 comprises 13 residues.

The chain carries TRBV6-2 or TRBV6-3 and TRBJ2-1; TRBD1 aligns across 8 bases. Germline CDR1 MNHEY, CDR2 SVGEGT. This CDR3 region has 15 residues. V lost 2 bases, J lost 6 bases, and 6 bases stayed unmatched. In nucleotides, the CDR3 is TGTGCCAGCAGTTACCGGACAGGGAGAGGCAATGAGCAGTTCTTC. Protein: CASSYRTGRGNEQFF.

This clonotype has a count of ten or more. The chain has TRBV6-5 and TRBJ2-3; TRBD1 might be the D (5 bases). This CDR3 region has 14 residues. The germline V gene has CDR1 MNHEY and CDR2 SVGAGI. The V gene lost 2 bases and the J gene lost 2 bases, with 8 bases spanning the gap. The CDR3 spells CASSYGAVTDTQYF. CDR3 DNA: TGTGCCAGCAGTTACGGGGCAGTCACAGATACGCAGTATTTT.

Note on this clonotype: This CDR3 fails to terminate in the conserved phenylalanine or tryptophan, so it likely reflects a read error. This chain joins TRBV18 and TRBJ1-1; D remains ambiguous. Germline loops: CDR1 KGHSH, CDR2 LQKENI. V lost 4 bases and J 3 bases, leaving 9 bases between the germline ends. The CDR3 is 13 amino acids. The CDR3 DNA reads TGTGCCAGCTCACAACGCACAGACACTGAAGCTTTCCTT. Translating gives CASSQRTDTEAFL.

With respect to this clonotype: Likely a read error: the CDR3 ends without its conserved phenylalanine or tryptophan. Because the CDR3's place on the DNA is in doubt, the DNA is left out and the CDR3 is given as listed by TCRdb. This chain links TRBV27 with TRBJ2-7; the table's TRBD1 call for D was not verified on the DNA. The V gene's germline CDR1 is MNHEY and CDR2 SMNVEV (reference sequence). The CDR3 numbers 14 amino acids, ends counted. The CDR3 protein is CASSLSQGGYEHYL.

Ten or more counts support this clonotype. This sequence joins TRBV6-1 and TRBJ2-5, with 8 bases matching TRBD2. Germline V CDR1 and CDR2: MNHNS, SASEGT. The CDR3 has 14 amino acids. The junction had 8 bases not matched to a gene; V was cut back by 6 bases and J by 5 bases. CDR3 bases: TGTGCCAGCAGAGAGCCCGGCGGGGGGGAGACCCAGTACTTC. Translation gives CASREPGGGETQYF.

This clonotype was seen ten or more times. The gene calls are TRBV7-8 and TRBJ1-5; D may be TRBD1 (6 bases). This CDR3 has 17 residues. Germline V gene lookup returns CDR1 SGHVS and CDR2 FQNEAQ. V was cut by 0 bases and J by 2 bases, with 14 bases left in between. CDR3 in amino acids: CASSLADSNYRNQPQHF. CDR3 in DNA: TGTGCCAGCAGCTTAGCGGACAGTAACTATCGCAATCAGCCCCAGCATTTT.

This clonotype was found once. The junction departs from the called germline gene at one end, perhaps through a read error. CDR3 DNA: TGCGCCAGCACAACTGGCAGGGAAGTTGGTCAAGCTTTCTTT. Its translation: CASTTGREVGQAFF. The J gene is TRBJ1-1, the V gene TRBV6-1; D is perhaps TRBD1 (5 bases). Per germline, CDR1 MNHNS and CDR2 SASEGT. The CDR3 has 14 residues.

This clonotype was found many times. The rearrangement joins TRBV27 to TRBJ1-5, with TRBD1 matching 7 bases. CDR1 is MNHEY and CDR2 is SMNVEV in the germline V gene (reference sequence). Losses at the gene ends were 6 bases for V and 6 bases for J; bases not matched to a gene: 8. The CDR3 is 14 amino acids. The CDR3 DNA reads TGTGCCAGCAGCCGGACAGGCCCGGGTCAGCCCCAGCATTTT. Protein: CASSRTGPGQPQHF.

This clonotype occurred many times. The V gene is TRBV29-1, the J gene TRBJ2-5; 10 bases fit TRBD2. The CDR3 extends over 14 amino acids. Unmatched junction bases numbered 5, after V lost 3 bases and J lost 4 bases. In germline, CDR1 is SQVTM, CDR2 ANQGSEA. Here the CDR3 reads CSVDVTSGAETQYF. CDR3 coding DNA: TGCAGCGTTGATGTAACTAGCGGGGCAGAGACCCAGTACTTC.

On this clonotype itself: One junction end disagrees with the germline gene, perhaps due to a read error. This chain links TRBV20-1 with TRBJ1-2; D unclear. CDR1 DFQATT and CDR2 SNEGSKA come from the germline V gene (reference sequence). The CDR3 has 13 amino acids. CDR3 region: CSGRTAASYGYIF. CDR3 nucleotide sequence: TGCAGTGGGCGGACGGCAGCTAGCTATGGCTACATCTTC.

This clonotype was picked up many times. The gene calls are TRBV4-1 and TRBJ2-1, with D possibly TRBD2 on 6 matching bases. This CDR3 has 13 amino acids. The V end lost 0 bases, the J end lost 7 bases, and 7 bases lay between the germline ends. Germline V gene sequence: CDR1 MGHRA, CDR2 YSYEKL. The DNA of the CDR3 is TGCGCCAGCAGCCAAGAGGGAGGAAATGAGCAGTTCTTC. This gives the protein CASSQEGGNEQFF.

The genes are TRBV7-2 and TRBJ2-5, with TRBD1 identical over 7 bases. Losses at the gene ends were 5 bases for V and 7 bases for J; bases not matched to a gene: 13. The V gene's germline CDR1 is SGHTA and CDR2 FQGNSA. The CDR3 runs 15 residues. CDR3 sequence (DNA): TGTGCCAGCAGCGCCCGGGGACAGAGGCAGGGGACCCAGTACTTC. This translates into CASSARGQRQGTQYF.

This clonotype was seen only a few times. Mismatch with germline at one junction end may stem from a read error. The chain couples TRBV27 to TRBJ2-5; 10 bases are a match to TRBD1. From germline, CDR1 is MNHEY and CDR2 SMNVEV (reference sequence). This CDR3 has 15 amino acids. The CDR3 region has the DNA TGTGCCAGCAGCTTAGACAGGGGGCACCAAGAGACCAAGTACTTC. Its protein is CASSLDRGHQETKYF.

A note on this clonotype: At one boundary the junction diverges from the germline segment, which might be a read error. This rearrangement joins TRBV20-1 to TRBJ2-3, with 9 bases matching TRBD1. Germline CDR1 is DFQATT and CDR2 is SNEGSKA (reference sequence). The CDR3 runs to 16 residues. CDR3 in DNA: TGCAGTGCTAGAGATTCTAGGGACAGGGATCCGGATAAGCAGTATTTT. Protein product: CSARDSRDRDPDKQYF.

This clonotype was seen many times. The V and J genes are TRBV6-1 and TRBJ2-7; no clear D. Trimming shortened V by 5 bases and J by 3 bases, and 8 bases separated the two germline ends. The CDR3 consists of 12 residues. Germline V gene lookup returns CDR1 MNHNS and CDR2 SASEGT. In DNA, the CDR3 is TGTGCCAGCAGTTATGCCCTCTACGAGCAGTACTTC. Encoded protein: CASSYALYEQYF.

This clonotype was detected many times. This chain links TRBV29-1 with TRBJ1-2; 7 bases agree with TRBD1. The CDR3 is 13 residues long. Germline V gene lookup returns CDR1 SQVTM and CDR2 ANQGSEA. V trimming: 0 bases; J trimming: 5 bases; junction bases outside the gene matches: 3. CDR3 protein: CSVEERQGYGYTF. The CDR3 coding sequence is TGCAGCGTTGAAGAACGACAGGGATATGGCTACACCTTC.

In its sample, this clonotype was seen once. This may arise from a read error, as a much more abundant clone is one base away. The chain employs TRBV7-6 and TRBJ2-7, with 15 bases identical to TRBD2. The CDR3 spans 17 residues. After removal of 5 bases from V and 5 bases from J, the junction contained 10 bases not matched to a gene. Germline V gene lookup returns CDR1 SGHVS and CDR2 FNYEAQ. The chain's CDR3 is CASSGLAGGRIPHEQYF. CDR3 nucleotide sequence: TGTGCCAGCAGCGGACTAGCGGGGGGGCGTATTCCCCACGAGCAGTACTTC.

There are many counts of this clonotype. This chain links TRBV2 with TRBJ2-1; D is perhaps TRBD2 (6 bases). CDR1 and CDR2 (germline): SNHLY, FYNNEI. The V end was cut by 8 bases, the J end by 0 bases, with 14 bases between. The CDR3 is made up of 15 amino acids. This CDR3 is CASSRRGTSYNEQFF. The DNA of the CDR3 is TGTGCCAGCTCGAGACGGGGGACCTCCTACAATGAGCAGTTCTTC.

This clonotype was counted ten times or more. The J gene is TRBJ1-1, the V gene TRBV18, with 9 bases that match TRBD1. After removal of 8 bases from V and 5 bases from J, the junction contained 6 bases not matched to a gene. The CDR3 covers 13 residues. Germline V gives CDR1 KGHSH, CDR2 LQKENI. The CDR3 DNA follows: TGTGCCAGCGACAGGGGGTTGGGAACTGAAGCTTTCTTT. This sequence encodes CASDRGLGTEAFF. Together with reference TRBV18 and TRBJ1-1, the CDR3 gives the full variable domain: NAGVMQNPRHLVRRRGQEARLRCSPMKGHSHVYWYRQLPEEGLKFMVYLQKENIIDESGMPKERFSAEFPKEGPSILRIQQVVRGDSAAYFCASDRGLGTEAFFGQGTRLTVV.

This clonotype has at least ten counts. The chain links TRBV20-1 to TRBJ2-1; 7 nucleotides match TRBD2. Trimming cost V 1 base and J 6 bases; bases outside gene matches: 6. The CDR3 is 14 amino acids. Germline V CDR1 and CDR2: DFQATT, SNEGSKA (reference sequence). CDR3 amino acids: CSARVAGDFNEQFF. CDR3 nucleotides: TGCAGTGCTAGAGTGGCGGGAGACTTCAATGAGCAGTTCTTC.

The J gene is TRBJ2-1, the V gene TRBV6-2 or TRBV6-3; D gene ambiguous. The length of the CDR3 is 15 residues. Looked up from germline, CDR1 is MNHEY and CDR2 is SVGEGT. Trimming cost V 0 bases and J 4 bases, with 10 bases left between them. The CDR3 loop reads CASSYSQLSYNEQFF. CDR3 DNA sequence: TGTGCCAGCAGTTACTCGCAGTTAAGTTACAATGAGCAGTTCTTC.